The rows below give T cell receptor beta chains drawn from one sample of a study of blood T cell repertoires in COVID-19. Sequencing used immunoSEQ multiplex PCR; TCRdb keeps in-frame clones, though not all of them. The data hold roughly 180,000 clones, with 81% observed a single time. Specimen: peripheral blood. The receptor source for this set is a middle-aged woman with COVID-19, enrolled during active disease. The CDR3 runs from the conserved cysteine through the conserved F or W. D genes are given only for firm matches. A row's size may be missing; if present it is once, few, many or a size class.

cdr3_length: 14; j_call: TRBJ1-5; d_call: -; v_call: TRBV19; clone_size: -; cdr3_aa: CASSIGTGNQPQHF; cdr3_nt: TGTGCCAGTAGTATAGGGACAGGCAATCAGCCCCAGCATTTT
cdr3_length: 15; j_call: TRBJ2-5; d_call: -; v_call: TRBV20-1; clone_size: -; cdr3_aa: CSASVTASLKETQYF; cdr3_nt: TGCAGTGCTAGTGTGACTGCTTCTCTGAAAGAGACCCAGTACTTC
cdr3_length: 13; j_call: TRBJ2-1; d_call: -; v_call: TRBV4-1; clone_size: -; cdr3_aa: CASSGGLTPEQFF; cdr3_nt: TGCGCCAGCAGCGGAGGGCTGACGCCCGAGCAGTTCTTC
cdr3_length: 16; j_call: TRBJ2-3; d_call: -; v_call: TRBV15; clone_size: -; cdr3_aa: CATSAARGSRTDTQYF; cdr3_nt: TGTGCCACCAGCGCCGCGCGCGGGTCCCGCACAGATACGCAGTATTTT
cdr3_length: 14; j_call: TRBJ2-1; d_call: TRBD1; v_call: TRBV7-9; clone_size: -; cdr3_aa: CASSFQTGWDEQFF; cdr3_nt: TGTGCCAGCAGCTTTCAGACAGGGTGGGATGAGCAGTTCTTC
cdr3_length: 13; j_call: TRBJ2-3; d_call: -; v_call: TRBV2; clone_size: -; cdr3_aa: CASSRASSDTQYF; cdr3_nt: TGTGCCAGCAGTAGAGCTAGTTCAGATACGCAGTATTTT
cdr3_length: 17; j_call: TRBJ2-5; d_call: TRBD2; v_call: TRBV5-4; clone_size: few; cdr3_aa: CASSLELAGVIGETQYF; cdr3_nt: TGTGCCAGCAGCTTGGAACTAGCGGGAGTAATCGGGGAGACCCAGTACTTC
cdr3_length: 15; j_call: TRBJ2-2; d_call: -; v_call: TRBV16; clone_size: -; cdr3_aa: CASSQSQGYTGELFF; cdr3_nt: TGTGCCAGCAGCCAATCACAGGGATACACCGGGGAGCTGTTTTTT
cdr3_length: 13; j_call: TRBJ2-1; d_call: -; v_call: TRBV7-8; clone_size: -; cdr3_aa: CASSHHSYNEQFF; cdr3_nt: TGTGCCAGCAGCCACCACAGCTACAATGAGCAGTTCTTC
cdr3_length: 14; j_call: TRBJ2-3; d_call: -; v_call: TRBV5-1; clone_size: once; cdr3_aa: CASSLGDNTDTQYF; cdr3_nt: TGCGCCAGCAGCTTGGGGGACAACACAGATACGCAGTATTTT
cdr3_length: 14; j_call: TRBJ1-4; d_call: -; v_call: TRBV5-1; clone_size: -; cdr3_aa: CASSPSATNEKLFF; cdr3_nt: TGCGCCAGCAGCCCGTCGGCAACTAATGAAAAACTGTTTTTT
cdr3_length: 12; j_call: TRBJ2-3; d_call: -; v_call: TRBV18; clone_size: few; cdr3_aa: CASSPTDFMQYF; cdr3_nt: TGTGCCAGCTCACCGACGGACTTTATGCAGTATTTT
cdr3_length: 12; j_call: TRBJ1-2; d_call: -; v_call: TRBV6-5; clone_size: -; cdr3_aa: CASRRTERGYTF; cdr3_nt: TGTGCCAGCAGACGGACAGAGCGGGGCTACACCTTC
cdr3_length: 11; j_call: TRBJ2-7; d_call: -; v_call: TRBV7-2; clone_size: -; cdr3_aa: CASSLFVGQYF; cdr3_nt: TGTGCCAGCAGCCTGTTCGTCGGGCAGTACTTC
cdr3_length: 12; j_call: TRBJ1-3; d_call: -; v_call: TRBV29-1; clone_size: -; cdr3_aa: CSVLLSGNTIYF; cdr3_nt: TGCAGCGTCCTTCTCTCTGGAAACACCATATATTTT
cdr3_length: 19; j_call: TRBJ1-1; d_call: -; v_call: TRBV7-9; clone_size: -; cdr3_aa: CASSLVIQGEWVENTEAFF; cdr3_nt: TGTGCCAGCAGCTTAGTGATACAGGGCGAGTGGGTTGAGAACACTGAAGCTTTCTTT
cdr3_length: 13; j_call: TRBJ2-7; d_call: -; v_call: TRBV7-3; clone_size: -; cdr3_aa: CASSFSGGYEQYF; cdr3_nt: TGTGCCAGCAGCTTCTCGGGTGGCTACGAGCAGTACTTC
cdr3_length: 15; j_call: TRBJ1-1; d_call: -; v_call: TRBV28; clone_size: -; cdr3_aa: CASSLLSGAAAEAFF; cdr3_nt: TGTGCCAGCAGTTTGTTGTCAGGGGCCGCCGCTGAAGCTTTCTTT
cdr3_length: 13; j_call: TRBJ1-1; d_call: TRBD1; v_call: TRBV19; clone_size: -; cdr3_aa: CASFGTGKAEAFF; cdr3_nt: TGTGCCAGTTTCGGGACAGGGAAGGCTGAAGCTTTCTTT
cdr3_length: 13; j_call: TRBJ2-7; d_call: -; v_call: TRBV18; clone_size: -; cdr3_aa: CASSPQGNYEQYF; cdr3_nt: TGTGCCAGCTCACCACAGGGGAACTACGAGCAGTACTTC
cdr3_length: 18; j_call: TRBJ1-1; d_call: -; v_call: TRBV9; clone_size: once; cdr3_aa: CASSARISGFEGVSEAFF; cdr3_nt: TGTGCCAGCAGCGCGAGGATATCAGGTTTTGAGGGGGTCTCTGAAGCTTTCTTT
cdr3_length: 15; j_call: TRBJ2-3; d_call: TRBD2; v_call: TRBV5-1; clone_size: -; cdr3_aa: CASSRIAGSTDTQYF; cdr3_nt: TGCGCCAGCAGCAGGATAGCGGGGAGCACAGATACGCAGTATTTT
cdr3_length: 13; j_call: TRBJ1-1; d_call: -; v_call: TRBV30; clone_size: -; cdr3_aa: CAWSRARDTEAFF; cdr3_nt: TGTGCCTGGAGTAGGGCGCGGGACACTGAAGCTTTCTTT
cdr3_length: 13; j_call: TRBJ2-1; d_call: TRBD2; v_call: TRBV10-3; clone_size: -; cdr3_aa: CAITGRDLSEQFF; cdr3_nt: TGTGCCATCACCGGGAGGGATCTGAGTGAGCAGTTCTTC
cdr3_length: 16; j_call: TRBJ2-3; d_call: -; v_call: TRBV21-1; clone_size: -; cdr3_aa: CASSKGVGQEPDTQYF; cdr3_nt: TGTGCCAGCAGCAAAGGGGTGGGACAGGAGCCAGATACGCAGTATTTT
cdr3_length: 15; j_call: TRBJ1-1; d_call: -; v_call: TRBV5-6; clone_size: -; cdr3_aa: CASTADSLMNTEAFF; cdr3_nt: TGTGCCAGCACCGCAGACAGCCTAATGAACACTGAAGCTTTCTTT
cdr3_length: 15; j_call: TRBJ2-3; d_call: -; v_call: TRBV6-1; clone_size: once; cdr3_aa: CASSEGWAGTDTQYF; cdr3_nt: TGTGCCAGCAGTGAAGGTTGGGCAGGCACAGATACGCAGTATTTT
cdr3_length: 15; j_call: TRBJ1-1; d_call: -; v_call: TRBV28; clone_size: -; cdr3_aa: CASRMIGVANTEAFF; cdr3_nt: TGTGCCAGCAGAATGATAGGGGTTGCGAACACTGAAGCTTTCTTT
cdr3_length: 16; j_call: TRBJ2-7; d_call: -; v_call: TRBV5-1; clone_size: -; cdr3_aa: CASSLAPRDTSYEQYF; cdr3_nt: TGCGCCAGCAGCTTGGCTCCCCGGGACACTTCCTACGAGCAGTACTTC
cdr3_length: 14; j_call: TRBJ2-6; d_call: -; v_call: TRBV5-1; clone_size: -; cdr3_aa: CASSRDSGANVLTF; cdr3_nt: TGCGCCAGCAGTCGAGACTCTGGGGCCAACGTCCTGACTTTC
cdr3_length: 14; j_call: TRBJ1-6; d_call: TRBD1; v_call: TRBV7-2; clone_size: -; cdr3_aa: CASSLGQTYSPLHF; cdr3_nt: TGTGCCAGCAGCTTGGGACAGACGTATTCACCCCTCCACTTT
cdr3_length: 17; j_call: TRBJ1-2; d_call: TRBD1; v_call: TRBV6-4; clone_size: -; cdr3_aa: CASSASTGTGAIYGYTF; cdr3_nt: TGTGCCAGCAGTGCTTCCACTGGGACAGGGGCGATCTATGGCTACACCTTC
cdr3_length: 15; j_call: TRBJ1-6; d_call: -; v_call: TRBV2; clone_size: -; cdr3_aa: CANSPQGLGNSPLHF; cdr3_nt: TGTGCCAACTCTCCTCAGGGGCTTGGTAATTCACCCCTCCACTTT
cdr3_length: 14; j_call: TRBJ2-7; d_call: TRBD2; v_call: TRBV19; clone_size: -; cdr3_aa: CASSTLAGVYEQYF; cdr3_nt: TGTGCCAGTAGTACACTAGCGGGAGTATACGAGCAGTACTTC
cdr3_length: 17; j_call: TRBJ2-5; d_call: TRBD2; v_call: TRBV5-1; clone_size: once; cdr3_aa: CASSLGLAGGPGETQYF; cdr3_nt: TGCGCCAGCAGCTTGGGTCTAGCGGGAGGGCCAGGAGAGACCCAGTACTTC
cdr3_length: 16; j_call: TRBJ2-2; d_call: TRBD2; v_call: TRBV6-1; clone_size: -; cdr3_aa: CASSETGTSVPGELFF; cdr3_nt: TGTGCCAGCAGTGAAACCGGGACTAGCGTCCCCGGGGAGCTGTTTTTT